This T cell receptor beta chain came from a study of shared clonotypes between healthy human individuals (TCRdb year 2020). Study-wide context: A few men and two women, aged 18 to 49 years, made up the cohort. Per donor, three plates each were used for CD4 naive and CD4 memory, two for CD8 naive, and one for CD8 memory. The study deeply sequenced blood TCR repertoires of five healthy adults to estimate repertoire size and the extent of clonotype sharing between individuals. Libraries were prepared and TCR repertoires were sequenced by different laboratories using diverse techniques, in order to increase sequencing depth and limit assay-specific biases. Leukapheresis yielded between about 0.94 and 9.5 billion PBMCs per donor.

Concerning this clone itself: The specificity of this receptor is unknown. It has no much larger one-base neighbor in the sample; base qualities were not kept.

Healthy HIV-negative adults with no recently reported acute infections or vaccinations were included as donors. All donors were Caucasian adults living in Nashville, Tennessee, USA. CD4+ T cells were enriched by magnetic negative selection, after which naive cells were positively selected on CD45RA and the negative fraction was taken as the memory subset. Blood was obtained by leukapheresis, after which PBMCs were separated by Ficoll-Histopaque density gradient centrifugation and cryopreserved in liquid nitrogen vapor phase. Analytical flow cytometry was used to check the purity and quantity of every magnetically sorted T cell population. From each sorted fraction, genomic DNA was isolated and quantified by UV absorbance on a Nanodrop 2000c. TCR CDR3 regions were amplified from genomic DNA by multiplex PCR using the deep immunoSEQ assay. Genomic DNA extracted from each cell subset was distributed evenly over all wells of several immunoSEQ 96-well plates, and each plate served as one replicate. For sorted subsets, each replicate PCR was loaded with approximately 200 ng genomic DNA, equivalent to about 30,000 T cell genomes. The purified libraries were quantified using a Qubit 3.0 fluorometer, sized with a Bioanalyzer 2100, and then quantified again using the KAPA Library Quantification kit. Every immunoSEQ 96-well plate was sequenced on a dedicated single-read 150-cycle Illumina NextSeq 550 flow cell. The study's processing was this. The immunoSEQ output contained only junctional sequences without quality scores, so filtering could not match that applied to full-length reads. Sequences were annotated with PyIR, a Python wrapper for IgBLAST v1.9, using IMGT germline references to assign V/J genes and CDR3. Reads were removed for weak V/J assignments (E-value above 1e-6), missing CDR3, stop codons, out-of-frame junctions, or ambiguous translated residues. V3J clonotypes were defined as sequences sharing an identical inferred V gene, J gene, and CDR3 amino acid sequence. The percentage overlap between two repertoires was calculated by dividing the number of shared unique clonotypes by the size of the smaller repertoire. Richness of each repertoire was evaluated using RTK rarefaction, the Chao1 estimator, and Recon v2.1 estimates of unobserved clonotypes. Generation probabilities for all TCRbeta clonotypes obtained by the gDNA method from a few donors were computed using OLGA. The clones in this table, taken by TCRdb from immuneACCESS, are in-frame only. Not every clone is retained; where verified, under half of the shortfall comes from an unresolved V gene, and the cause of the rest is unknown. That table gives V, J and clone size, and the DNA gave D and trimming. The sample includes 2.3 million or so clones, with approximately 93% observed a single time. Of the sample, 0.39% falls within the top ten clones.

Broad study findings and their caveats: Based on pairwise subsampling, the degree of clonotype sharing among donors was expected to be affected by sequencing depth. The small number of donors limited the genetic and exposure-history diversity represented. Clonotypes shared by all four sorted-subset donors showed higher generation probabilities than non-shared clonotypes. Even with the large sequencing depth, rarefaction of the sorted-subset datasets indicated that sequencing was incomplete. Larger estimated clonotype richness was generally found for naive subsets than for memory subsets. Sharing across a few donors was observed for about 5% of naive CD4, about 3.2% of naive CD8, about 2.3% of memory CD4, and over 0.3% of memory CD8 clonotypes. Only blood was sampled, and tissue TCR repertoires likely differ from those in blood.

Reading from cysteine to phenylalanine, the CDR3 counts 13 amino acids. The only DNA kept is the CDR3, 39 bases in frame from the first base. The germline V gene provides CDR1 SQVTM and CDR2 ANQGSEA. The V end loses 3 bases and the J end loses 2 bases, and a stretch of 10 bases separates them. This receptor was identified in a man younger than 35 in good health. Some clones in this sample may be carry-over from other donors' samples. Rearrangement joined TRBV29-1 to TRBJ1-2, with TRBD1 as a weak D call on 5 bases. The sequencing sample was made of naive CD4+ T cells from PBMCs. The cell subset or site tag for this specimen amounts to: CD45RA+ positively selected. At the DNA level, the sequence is TGCAGCGTTGATTGGCAGGGCAACTATGGCTACACCTTC. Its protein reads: CSVDWQGNYGYTF. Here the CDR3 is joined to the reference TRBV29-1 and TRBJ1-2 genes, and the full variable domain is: SAVISQKPSRDICQRGTSLTIQCQVDSQVTMMFWYRQQPGQSLTLIATANQGSEATYESGFVIDKFPISRPNLTFSTLTVSNMSPEDSSIYLCSVDWQGNYGYTFGSGTRLTVV.